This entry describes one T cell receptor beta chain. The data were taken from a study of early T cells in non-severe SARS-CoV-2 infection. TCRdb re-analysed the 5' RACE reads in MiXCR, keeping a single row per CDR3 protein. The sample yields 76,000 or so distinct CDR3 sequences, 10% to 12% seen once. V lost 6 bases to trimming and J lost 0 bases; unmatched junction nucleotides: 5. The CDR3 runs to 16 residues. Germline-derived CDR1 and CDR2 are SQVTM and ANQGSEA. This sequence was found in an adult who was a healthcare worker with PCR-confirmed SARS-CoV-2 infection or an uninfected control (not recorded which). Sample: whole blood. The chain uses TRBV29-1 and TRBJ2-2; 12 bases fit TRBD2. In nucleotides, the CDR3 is TGCAGCGTGAAACGGACTAGCGGGGCGAACACCGGGGAGCTGTTTTTT. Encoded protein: CSVKRTSGANTGELFF.